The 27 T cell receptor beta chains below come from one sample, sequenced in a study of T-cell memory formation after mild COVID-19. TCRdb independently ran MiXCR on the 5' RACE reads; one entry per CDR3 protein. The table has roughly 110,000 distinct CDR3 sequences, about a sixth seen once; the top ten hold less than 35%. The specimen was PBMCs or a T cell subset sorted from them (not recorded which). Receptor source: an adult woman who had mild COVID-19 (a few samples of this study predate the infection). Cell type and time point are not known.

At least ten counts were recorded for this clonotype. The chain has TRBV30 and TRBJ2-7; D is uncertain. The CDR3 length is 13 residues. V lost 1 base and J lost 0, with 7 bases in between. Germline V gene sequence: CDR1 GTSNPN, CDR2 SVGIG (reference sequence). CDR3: CAWSGADSYEQYF. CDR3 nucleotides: TGTGCCTGGAGTGGGGCGGACTCCTACGAGCAGTACTTC.

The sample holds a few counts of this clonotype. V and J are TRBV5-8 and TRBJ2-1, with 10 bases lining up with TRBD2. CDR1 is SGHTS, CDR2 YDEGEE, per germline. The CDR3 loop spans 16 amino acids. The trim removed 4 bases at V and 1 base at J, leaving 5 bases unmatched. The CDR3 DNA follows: TGTGCCAGCAGCGTCACACTAGCGGGATCCTACAATGAGCAGTTCTTC. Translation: CASSVTLAGSYNEQFF.

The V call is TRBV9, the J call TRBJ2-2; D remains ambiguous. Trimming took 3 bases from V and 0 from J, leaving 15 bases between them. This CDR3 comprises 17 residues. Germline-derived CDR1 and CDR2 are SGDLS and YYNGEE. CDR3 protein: CASSDPLVRTNTGELFF. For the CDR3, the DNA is TGTGCCAGCAGCGATCCATTAGTGCGAACGAACACCGGGGAGCTGTTTTTT.

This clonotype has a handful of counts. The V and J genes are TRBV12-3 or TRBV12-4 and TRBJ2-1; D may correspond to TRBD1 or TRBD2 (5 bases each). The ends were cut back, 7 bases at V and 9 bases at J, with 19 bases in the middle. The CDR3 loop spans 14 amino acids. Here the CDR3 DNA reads TGTGCCAGCACCCAAACGGGACGCCACCCTGAGCAGTTCTTC. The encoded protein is CASTQTGRHPEQFF.

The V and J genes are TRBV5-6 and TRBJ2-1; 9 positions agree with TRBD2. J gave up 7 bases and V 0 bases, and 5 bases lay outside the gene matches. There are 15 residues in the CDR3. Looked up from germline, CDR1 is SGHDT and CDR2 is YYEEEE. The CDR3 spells CASSLAQREVNEQFF. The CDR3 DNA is TGTGCCAGCAGCTTGGCCCAGCGGGAGGTTAATGAGCAGTTCTTC. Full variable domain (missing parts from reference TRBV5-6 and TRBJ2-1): DAGVTQSPTHLIKTRGQQVTLRCSPKSGHDTVSWYQQALGQGPQFIFQYYEEEERQRGNFPDRFSGHQFPNYSSELNVNALLLGDSALYLCASSLAQREVNEQFFGPGTRLTVL.

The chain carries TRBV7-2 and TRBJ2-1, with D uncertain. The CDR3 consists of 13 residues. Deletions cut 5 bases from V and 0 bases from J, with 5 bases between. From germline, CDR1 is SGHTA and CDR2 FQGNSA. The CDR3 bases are TGTGCCAGCAGCCGAAGCTCCTACAATGAGCAGTTCTTC. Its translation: CASSRSSYNEQFF.

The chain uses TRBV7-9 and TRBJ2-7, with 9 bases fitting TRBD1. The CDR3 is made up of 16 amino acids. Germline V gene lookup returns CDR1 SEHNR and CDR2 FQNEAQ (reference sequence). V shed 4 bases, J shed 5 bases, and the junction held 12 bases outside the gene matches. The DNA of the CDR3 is TGTGCCAGCAGCTCCAACCCCGGGACAGGGTTCAACGAGCAGTACTTC. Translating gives CASSSNPGTGFNEQYF.

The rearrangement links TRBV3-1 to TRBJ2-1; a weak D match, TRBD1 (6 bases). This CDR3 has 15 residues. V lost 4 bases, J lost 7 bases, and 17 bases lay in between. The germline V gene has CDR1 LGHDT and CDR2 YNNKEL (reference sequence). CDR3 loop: CASSPTGLSRNEQFF. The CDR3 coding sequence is TGTGCCAGCAGCCCCACAGGGTTATCCAGGAATGAGCAGTTCTTC.

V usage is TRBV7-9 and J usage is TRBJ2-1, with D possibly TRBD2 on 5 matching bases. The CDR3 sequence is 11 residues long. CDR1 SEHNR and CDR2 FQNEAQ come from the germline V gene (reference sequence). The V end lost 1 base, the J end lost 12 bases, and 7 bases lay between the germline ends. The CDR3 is CASSLDAGQFF. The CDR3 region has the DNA TGTGCCAGCAGCTTAGATGCGGGGCAGTTCTTC.

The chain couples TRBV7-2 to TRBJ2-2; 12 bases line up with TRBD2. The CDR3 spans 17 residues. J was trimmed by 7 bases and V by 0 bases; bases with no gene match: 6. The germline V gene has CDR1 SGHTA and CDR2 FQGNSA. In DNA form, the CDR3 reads TGTGCCAGCAGCTTAGCCGCGACTAGCGGGAGTATCGGGGAGCTGTTTTTT. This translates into CASSLAATSGSIGELFF.

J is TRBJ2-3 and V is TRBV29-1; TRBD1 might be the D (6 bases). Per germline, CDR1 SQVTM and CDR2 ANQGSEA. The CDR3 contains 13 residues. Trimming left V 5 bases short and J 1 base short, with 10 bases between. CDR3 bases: TGCAGCGTTTCAGGACAGCGCACAGATACGCAGTATTTT. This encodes CSVSGQRTDTQYF.

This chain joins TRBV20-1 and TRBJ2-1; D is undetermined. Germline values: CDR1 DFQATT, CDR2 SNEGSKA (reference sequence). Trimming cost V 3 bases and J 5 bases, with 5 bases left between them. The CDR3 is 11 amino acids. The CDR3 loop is CSASYHNEQFF. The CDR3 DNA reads TGCAGTGCTAGTTACCACAATGAGCAGTTCTTC.

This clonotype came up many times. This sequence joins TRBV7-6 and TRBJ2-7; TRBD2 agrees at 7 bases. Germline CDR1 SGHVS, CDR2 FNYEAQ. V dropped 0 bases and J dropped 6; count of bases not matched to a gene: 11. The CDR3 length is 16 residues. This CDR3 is CASSLASAGDFGEQYF. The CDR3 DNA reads TGTGCCAGCAGCTTAGCGTCGGCGGGAGATTTCGGCGAGCAGTACTTC. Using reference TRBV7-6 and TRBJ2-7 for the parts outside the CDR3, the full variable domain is GAGVSQSPRYKVTKRGQDVALRCDPISGHVSLYWYRQALGQGPEFLTYFNYEAQQDKSGLPNDRFSAERPEGSISTLTIQRTEQRDSAMYRCASSLASAGDFGEQYFGPGTRLTVT.

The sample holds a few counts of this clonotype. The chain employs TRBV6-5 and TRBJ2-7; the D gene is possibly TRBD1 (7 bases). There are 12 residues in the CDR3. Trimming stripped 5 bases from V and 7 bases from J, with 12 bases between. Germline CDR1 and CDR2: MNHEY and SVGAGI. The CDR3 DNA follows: TGTGCCAGCAGTCAGGGGGGTAAAGAGCAGTACTTC. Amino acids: CASSQGGKEQYF.

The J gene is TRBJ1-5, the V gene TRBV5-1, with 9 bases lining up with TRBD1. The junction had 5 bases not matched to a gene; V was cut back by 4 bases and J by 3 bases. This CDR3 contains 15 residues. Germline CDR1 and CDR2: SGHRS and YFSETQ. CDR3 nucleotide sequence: TGCGCCAGCAGCCCCGGGACAGGGCTCAATCAGCCCCAGCATTTT. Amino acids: CASSPGTGLNQPQHF.

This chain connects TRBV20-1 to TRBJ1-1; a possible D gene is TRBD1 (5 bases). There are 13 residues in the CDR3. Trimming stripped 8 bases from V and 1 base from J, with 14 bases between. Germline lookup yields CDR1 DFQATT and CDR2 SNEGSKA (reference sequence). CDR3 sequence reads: CSPPYQGNTEAFF. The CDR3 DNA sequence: TGCAGTCCCCCATACCAGGGGAACACTGAAGCTTTCTTT.

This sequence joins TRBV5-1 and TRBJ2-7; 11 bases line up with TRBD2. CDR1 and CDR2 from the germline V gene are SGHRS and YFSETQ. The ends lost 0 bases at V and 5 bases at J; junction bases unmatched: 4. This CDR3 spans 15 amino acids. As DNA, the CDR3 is TGCGCCAGCAGCTTGGCCGAGACTAGCGGGGACGAGCAGTACTTC. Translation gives CASSLAETSGDEQYF.

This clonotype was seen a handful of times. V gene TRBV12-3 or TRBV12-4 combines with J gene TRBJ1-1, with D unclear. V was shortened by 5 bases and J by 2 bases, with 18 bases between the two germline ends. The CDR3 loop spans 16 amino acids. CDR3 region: CASSPLRGLTNTEAFF. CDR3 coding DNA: TGTGCCAGCAGTCCCCTTCGTGGGTTAACAAACACTGAAGCTTTCTTT.

The CDR3 loop reads CASTLSRAGVGSYEQYF. The CDR3 DNA sequence: TGTGCCAGCACCCTTTCCAGGGCGGGAGTGGGGTCCTACGAGCAGTACTTC. The chain uses TRBV12-3 or TRBV12-4 and TRBJ2-7; 7 bases map to TRBD2. CDR3 length equals 17 residues. Unmatched junction bases numbered 16, after V lost 7 bases and J lost 1 base.

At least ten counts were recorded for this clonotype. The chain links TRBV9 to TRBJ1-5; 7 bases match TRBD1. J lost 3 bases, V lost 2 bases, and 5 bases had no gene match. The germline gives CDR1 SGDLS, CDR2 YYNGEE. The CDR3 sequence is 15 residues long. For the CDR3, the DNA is TGTGCCAGCAGCGTCGCCGGGACAGTCAATCAGCCCCAGCATTTT. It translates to CASSVAGTVNQPQHF.

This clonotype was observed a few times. The CDR3 nucleotides read TGCGCCAGCAGCTTGGATTGGGAAGGAAGCACTGAAGCTTTCTTT. This translates into CASSLDWEGSTEAFF. The chain combines TRBV5-1 with TRBJ1-1, with D unresolved. Germline assignment: CDR1 SGHRS and CDR2 YFSETQ. The CDR3 is 15 amino acids. V dropped 0 bases and J dropped 4 bases, with 13 bases sitting between them.

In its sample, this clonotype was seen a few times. CDR3 bases: TGTGCCAGCAGTCGCAGACAGTTTAATGAAAAACTGTTTTTT. Its protein product is CASSRRQFNEKLFF. The V gene is TRBV27, the J gene TRBJ1-4; the D gene is possibly TRBD1 (5 bases). Germline CDR1 MNHEY, CDR2 SMNVEV (reference sequence). Deletions cut 5 bases from V and 4 bases from J, with 11 bases between. The CDR3 runs 14 residues. The full variable domain, with the rest looked up from reference TRBV27 and TRBJ1-4, is EAQVTQNPRYLITVTGKKLTVTCSQNMNHEYMSWYRQDPGLGLRQIYYSMNVEVTDKGDVPEGYKVSRKEKRNFPLILESPSPNQTSLYFCASSRRQFNEKLFFGSGTQLSVL.

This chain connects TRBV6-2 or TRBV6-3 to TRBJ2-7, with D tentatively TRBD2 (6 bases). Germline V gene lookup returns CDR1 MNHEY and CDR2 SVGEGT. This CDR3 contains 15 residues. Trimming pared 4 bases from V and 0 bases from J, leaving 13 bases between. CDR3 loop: CASSSWLASSYEQYF. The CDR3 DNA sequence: TGTGCCAGCAGTTCTTGGCTAGCGTCCTCCTACGAGCAGTACTTC.

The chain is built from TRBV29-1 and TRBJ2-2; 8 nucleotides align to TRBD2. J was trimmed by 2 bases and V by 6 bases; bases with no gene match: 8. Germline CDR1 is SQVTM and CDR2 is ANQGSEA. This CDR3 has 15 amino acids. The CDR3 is CSVLTSGDNTGELFF. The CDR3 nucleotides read TGCAGCGTCCTCACTAGCGGAGATAACACCGGGGAGCTGTTTTTT.

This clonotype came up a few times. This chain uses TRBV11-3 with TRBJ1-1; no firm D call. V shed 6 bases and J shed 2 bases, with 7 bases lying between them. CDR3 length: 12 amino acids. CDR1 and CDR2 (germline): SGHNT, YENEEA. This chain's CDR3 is CASRGLNTEAFF. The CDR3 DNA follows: TGTGCCAGCAGGGGCCTCAACACTGAAGCTTTCTTT.

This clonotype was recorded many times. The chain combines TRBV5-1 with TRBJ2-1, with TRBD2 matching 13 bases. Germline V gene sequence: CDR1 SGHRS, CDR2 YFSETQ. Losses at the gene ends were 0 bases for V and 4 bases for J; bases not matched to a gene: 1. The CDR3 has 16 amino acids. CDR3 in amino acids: CASSLGLAGGYNEQFF. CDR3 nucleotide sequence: TGCGCCAGCAGCTTGGGACTAGCGGGGGGATACAATGAGCAGTTCTTC.

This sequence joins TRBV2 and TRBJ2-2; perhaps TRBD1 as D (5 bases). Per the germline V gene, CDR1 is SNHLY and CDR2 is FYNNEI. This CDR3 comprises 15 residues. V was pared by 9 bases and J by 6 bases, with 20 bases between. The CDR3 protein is CASHLDTRPSGELFF. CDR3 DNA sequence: TGTGCCAGTCACTTGGACACGCGACCTTCCGGGGAGCTGTTTTTT.